This section outlines one T cell receptor (beta chain) sequence together with its context. The target antigen is unknown. The data were obtained in a study of Ad26.COV2.S vaccination and SARS-CoV-2 variants. In the study overall: Once, or twice with 56 days between doses, Ad26.COV2.S was given intramuscularly.

Study-wide points: Breadth of non-spike TCRs did not differ between vaccinees and placebo recipients. Responses of T cells in total may have been underestimated by the TCR breadth and depth analyses.

The treatment: some 20 received Ad26.COV2.S at low or high dose, single or two shots; about five received placebo; per-sample allocation not given. The study sampled participants on day 63 after the first vaccine or placebo injection. The study used a vaccine consisting of an Ad26 vector that expressed Wuhan-strain SARS-CoV-2 spike. The data were produced by immunoSEQ multiplex PCR, yet TCRdb's version contains in-frame clones alone and is incomplete. The table has approximately 280,000 clones, around 87% seen once. Trimming took off 5 bases at V and 4 bases at J, with 15 bases between the two ends. This CDR3 comprises 15 residues. Germline loops: CDR1 MGHRA, CDR2 YSYEKL.

The chain links TRBV4-1 to TRBJ1-3; maybe TRBD1 (5 bases). Sample: peripheral blood, taken in a trial of Ad26.COV2.S vaccine versus placebo. The clonotype was recovered from a person aged 18 to 65 who received the Ad26.COV2.S COVID-19 vaccine or a placebo. CDR3 amino acids: CASSYFARGGNTIYF. The CDR3 DNA is TGCGCCAGCAGCTATTTTGCAAGGGGCGGAAACACCATATATTTT.